This TCR beta chain emerged from a study of T cell repertoires in cytomegalovirus infection (dated by TCRdb to about 2019). For the wider study: Because public TCR beta signatures pointed to carriage of CMV infection together with the matching HLA type, the HLA type of each donor mattered for the analysis. Broad study findings and their caveats: The ex vivo response was dominated by HLA-C-restricted CMV-specific TCR beta clonotypes, and the single most frequent clonotype in two of eight donors was supplied by these HLA-C-restricted clonotypes. In both this cohort and an independent cohort of under 450 donors, the cumulative frequency of public TCR beta family members distinguished carriers of CMV infection plus the relevant HLA type.

The CDR3 holds 13 amino acids from the cysteine to the phenylalanine. The CDR3 DNA has 39 bases and is translated from base 1. V drops 6 bases and J drops 7 bases, leaving 16 bases in between. The germline V gene yields MNHEY for CDR1 and SVGEGT for CDR2. Sequencing was carried out with an Illumina HiSeq 1500. TCRdb itself trimmed the public reads at Q25 with fastp, ran MiXCR and retained productive beta chains. Identical CDR3 protein sequences are pooled into one entry, listed with their most common genes and DNA. Counted in this sample were around 260,000 distinct CDR3 sequences; 25% of them appeared once. The ten largest clones take up around 14% of the sample. With regard to this clonotype: Its recognized antigen is unknown. No quality values exist for individual bases; no much larger clone is one base distant.

Sequenced input: PBMCs. This clonotype was sampled from a human donor in good health (CMV status not recorded). Some clones in this sample may be carry-over from other donors' samples. The rearranged chain carries TRBV6-2 or TRBV6-3 and TRBJ2-7; the D gene is possibly TRBD1 or TRBD2, with 5 bases matching each. The CDR3 region: CASRPGQPGEQYF. The DNA sequence is given as TGTGCCAGCAGGCCGGGGCAGCCGGGGGAGCAGTACTTC.